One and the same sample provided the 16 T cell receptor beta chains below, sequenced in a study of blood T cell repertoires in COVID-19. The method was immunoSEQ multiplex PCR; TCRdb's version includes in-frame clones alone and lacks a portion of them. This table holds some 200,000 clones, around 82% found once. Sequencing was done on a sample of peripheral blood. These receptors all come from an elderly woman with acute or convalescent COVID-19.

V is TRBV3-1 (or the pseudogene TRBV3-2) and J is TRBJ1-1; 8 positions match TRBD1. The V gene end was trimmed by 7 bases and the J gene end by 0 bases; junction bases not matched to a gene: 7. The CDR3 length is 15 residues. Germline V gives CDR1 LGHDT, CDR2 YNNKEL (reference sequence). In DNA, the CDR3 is TGTGCCAGCATCCCAGGGGGCCAAATGAACACTGAAGCTTTCTTT. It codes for CASIPGGQMNTEAFF.

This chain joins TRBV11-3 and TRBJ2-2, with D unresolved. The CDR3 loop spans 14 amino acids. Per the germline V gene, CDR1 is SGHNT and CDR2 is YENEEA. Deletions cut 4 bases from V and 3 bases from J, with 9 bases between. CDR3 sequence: CASSSPQYTGELFF. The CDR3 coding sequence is TGTGCCAGCAGCTCCCCTCAGTACACCGGGGAGCTGTTTTTT.

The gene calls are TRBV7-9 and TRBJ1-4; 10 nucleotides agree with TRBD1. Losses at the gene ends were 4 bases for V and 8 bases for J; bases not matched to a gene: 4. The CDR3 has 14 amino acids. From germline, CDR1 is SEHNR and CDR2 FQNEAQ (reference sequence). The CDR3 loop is CASSSDRGSEKLFF. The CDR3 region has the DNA TGTGCCAGCAGCTCGGACAGGGGGTCCGAAAAACTGTTTTTT.

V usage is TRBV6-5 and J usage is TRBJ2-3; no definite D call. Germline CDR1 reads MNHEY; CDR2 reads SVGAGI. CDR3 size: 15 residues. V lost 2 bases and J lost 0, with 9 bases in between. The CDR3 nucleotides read TGTGCCAGCAGTTACATTGAAGCTAGCACAGATACGCAGTATTTT. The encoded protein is CASSYIEASTDTQYF.

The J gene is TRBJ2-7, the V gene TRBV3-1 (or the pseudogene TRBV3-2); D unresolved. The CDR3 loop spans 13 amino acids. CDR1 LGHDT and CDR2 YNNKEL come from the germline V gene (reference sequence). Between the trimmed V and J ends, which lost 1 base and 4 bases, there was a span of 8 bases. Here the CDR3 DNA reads TGTGCCAGCAGCCAAGCAGGCCGGTACGAGCAGTACTTC. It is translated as CASSQAGRYEQYF.

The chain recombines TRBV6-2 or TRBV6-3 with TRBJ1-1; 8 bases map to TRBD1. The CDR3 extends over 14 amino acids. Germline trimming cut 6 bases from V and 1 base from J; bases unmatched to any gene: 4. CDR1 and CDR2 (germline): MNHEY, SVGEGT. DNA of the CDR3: TGTGCCAGCAGCTGGACAGGGAGGAACACTGAAGCTTTCTTT. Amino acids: CASSWTGRNTEAFF.

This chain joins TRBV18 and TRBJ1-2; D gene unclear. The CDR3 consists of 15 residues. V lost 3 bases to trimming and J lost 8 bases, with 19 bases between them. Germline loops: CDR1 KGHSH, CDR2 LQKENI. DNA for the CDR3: TGTGCCAGCTCACCCGATGTCCGTACGAGAGGGGGCTACACCTTC. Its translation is CASSPDVRTRGGYTF.

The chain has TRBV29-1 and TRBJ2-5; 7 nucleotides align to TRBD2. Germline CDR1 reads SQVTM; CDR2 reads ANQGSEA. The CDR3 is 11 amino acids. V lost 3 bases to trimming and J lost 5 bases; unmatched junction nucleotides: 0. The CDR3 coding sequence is TGCAGCGTTGAGGGGGGGGAGACCCAGTACTTC. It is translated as CSVEGGETQYF.

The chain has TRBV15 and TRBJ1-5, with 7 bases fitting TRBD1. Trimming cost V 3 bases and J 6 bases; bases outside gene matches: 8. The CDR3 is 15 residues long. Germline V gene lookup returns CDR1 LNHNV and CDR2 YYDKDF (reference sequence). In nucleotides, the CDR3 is TGTGCCACCAGCAGCACAACAGGGGTTGGTCAGCCCCAGCATTTT. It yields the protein CATSSTTGVGQPQHF.

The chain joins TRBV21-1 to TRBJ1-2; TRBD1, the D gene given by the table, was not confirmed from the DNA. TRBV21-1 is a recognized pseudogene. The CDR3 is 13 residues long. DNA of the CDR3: TGTGCCAGCAGCCGACAGGGAGACTATGGCTACACCTTC. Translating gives CASSRQGDYGYTF.

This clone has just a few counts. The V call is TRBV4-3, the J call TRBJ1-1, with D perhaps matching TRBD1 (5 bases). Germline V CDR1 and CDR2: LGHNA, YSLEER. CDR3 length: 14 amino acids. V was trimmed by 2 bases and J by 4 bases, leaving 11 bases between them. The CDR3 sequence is CASSQRGVSTEAFF. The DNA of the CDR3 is TGCGCCAGCAGCCAACGGGGGGTGAGCACTGAAGCTTTCTTT.

The CDR3 region is CASSLGAGGTDTQYF. CDR3 in DNA: TGTGCCAGCAGCTTAGGGGCTGGCGGCACAGATACGCAGTATTTT. V usage is TRBV11-3 and J usage is TRBJ2-3; D is uncertain. Trimming took off 1 base at V and 1 base at J, with 9 bases between the two ends. The CDR3 length is 15 residues. The germline V gene encodes CDR1 SGHNT and CDR2 YENEEA.

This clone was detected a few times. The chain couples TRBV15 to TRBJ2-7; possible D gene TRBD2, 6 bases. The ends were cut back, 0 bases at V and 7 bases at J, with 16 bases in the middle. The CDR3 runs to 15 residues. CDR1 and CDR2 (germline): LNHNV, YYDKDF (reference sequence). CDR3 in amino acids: CATSRETGDSGEQYF. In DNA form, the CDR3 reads TGTGCCACCAGCAGAGAGACGGGGGACTCTGGAGAGCAGTACTTC.

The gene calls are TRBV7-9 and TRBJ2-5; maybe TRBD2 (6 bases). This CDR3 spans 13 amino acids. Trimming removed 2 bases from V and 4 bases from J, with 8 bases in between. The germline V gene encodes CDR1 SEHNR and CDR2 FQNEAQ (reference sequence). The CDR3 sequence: CASSLNGGETQYF. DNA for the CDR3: TGTGCCAGCAGCTTAAACGGGGGAGAGACCCAGTACTTC.

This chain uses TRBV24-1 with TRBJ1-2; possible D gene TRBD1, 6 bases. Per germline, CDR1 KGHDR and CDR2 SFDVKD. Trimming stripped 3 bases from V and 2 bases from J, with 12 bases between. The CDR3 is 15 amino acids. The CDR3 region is CATSDPETGNYGYTF. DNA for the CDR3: TGTGCCACCAGTGATCCAGAGACAGGCAACTATGGCTACACCTTC.

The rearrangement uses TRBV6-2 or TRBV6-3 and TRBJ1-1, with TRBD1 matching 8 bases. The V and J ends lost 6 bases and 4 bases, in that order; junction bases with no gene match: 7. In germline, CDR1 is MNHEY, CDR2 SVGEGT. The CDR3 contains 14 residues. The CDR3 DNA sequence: TGTGCCAGCAGCCGGACAGGGAGGACCACTGAAGCTTTCTTT. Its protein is CASSRTGRTTEAFF.